The 22 T cell receptor beta chains presented below share a single source sample, sequenced in a study of CD8+CD57+ T cells in acquired aplastic anemia. The TCR beta profiling, which covered VDJ combination and CDR3 sequence, was carried out using genomic DNA as the template. A single record per CDR3 protein comes from TCRdb applying MiXCR to the reads. The sample shows some 410,000 distinct CDR3 sequences, about 70% of them seen only once. The sample comprised sorted CD4+, CD8+, or CD8+CD57+ T cells (not recorded which) from PBMCs. These receptor sequences come from a human donor in good health, serving as a control.

Comment on this clonotype: A read error may produce the germline difference seen at one junction end. The V and J genes are TRBV10-1 and TRBJ1-2; 7 bases agree with TRBD1. The CDR3 length is 14 residues. The V gene's germline CDR1 is WNHNN and CDR2 SYGVQD (reference sequence). CDR3 coding DNA: TGTGCCATCGGTGAGACCGACAGGGACTATGGCTACACCTTC. The encoded protein is CAIGETDRDYGYTF.

In the case of this clonotype: An end of the junction differs from the germline gene, which may be a read error. The chain joins TRBV5-1 to TRBJ2-7, with D tentatively TRBD1 or TRBD2 (5 bases each). Germline-derived CDR1 and CDR2 are SGHRS and YFSETQ. This CDR3 spans 11 amino acids. The CDR3 nucleotides are TGTGCCAGCAGCTTAACGTACGGGACGTACTTC. The encoded protein is CASSLTYGTYF.

DNA for the CDR3: TGTGCCAGCAGCCCCCGCACGGGGGTGAGTGGCTACACGTTCTTC. It translates to CASSPRTGVSGYTFF. The rearrangement uses TRBV7-9 and TRBJ2-1; tentatively, D is TRBD2 (6 bases). Germline CDR1 is SEHNR and CDR2 is FQNEAQ (reference sequence). CDR3 length equals 15 residues. V was pared by 5 bases and J by 15 bases, with 26 bases between.

A note on this clonotype: Given the absence of the conserved phenylalanine or tryptophan at the CDR3 end, a read error is likely. The DNA is left out, because the CDR3 cannot be placed on it with certainty; the CDR3 is given as TCRdb lists it. V and J are TRBV7-9 and TRBJ2-7; no DNA check was done on the table's D call, TRBD1. Germline assignment: CDR1 SEHNR and CDR2 FQNEAQ (reference sequence). The CDR3 is 13 amino acids in total, end residues counted. CDR3 residues: CASSGERTHDEQY.

The V call is TRBV7-2, the J call TRBJ1-1; D not resolved. V was shortened by 0 bases and J by 3 bases, with 8 bases between the two germline ends. This CDR3 spans 14 amino acids. From germline, CDR1 is SGHTA and CDR2 FQGNSA. CDR3 in DNA: TGTGCCAGCAGCTTAGCCCCAGTAGACACTGAAGCTTTCTTT. Protein: CASSLAPVDTEAFF.

The V and J genes are TRBV12-3 or TRBV12-4 and TRBJ1-6; D gene unclear. The CDR3 loop spans 12 amino acids. V lost 6 bases to trimming and J lost 9 bases, with 9 bases between them. CDR3: CASSPPTSPLHF. The CDR3 bases are TGTGCCAGCAGCCCCCCAACTTCACCCCTCCACTTT.

This clonotype was found many times. V and J are TRBV5-1 and TRBJ2-5; 8 bases match TRBD1. This CDR3 is built from 16 residues. Per the germline V gene, CDR1 is SGHRS and CDR2 is YFSETQ. J was trimmed by 3 bases and V by 0 bases; bases with no gene match: 7. CDR3 sequence: CASSLGRQGAEETQYF. The CDR3 nucleotides read TGCGCCAGCAGCTTGGGACGGCAGGGGGCTGAAGAGACCCAGTACTTC.

In its sample, this clonotype was seen once. CDR3 sequence reads: CASSLLAGDSDEQQHF. CDR3 nucleotide sequence: TGTGCCAGCAGCTTACTAGCGGGGGATAGCGACGAGCAGCAGCATTTT. The rearrangement joins TRBV7-2 to TRBJ1-5, with D perhaps TRBD1 (5 bases). CDR3 length equals 16 residues. Trimming removed 2 bases at V and 13 bases at J, with 24 bases between. Germline CDR1 reads SGHTA; CDR2 reads FQGNSA. Together with reference TRBV7-2 and TRBJ1-5, the CDR3 gives the full variable domain: GAGVSQSPSNKVTEKGKDVELRCDPISGHTALYWYRQSLGQGLEFLIYFQGNSAPDKSGLPSDRFSAERTGGSVSTLTIQRTQQEDSAVYLCASSLLAGDSDEQQHFGDGTRLSIL.

This chain connects TRBV9 to TRBJ1-6; no reliable D call. The CDR3 consists of 16 residues. Trimming removed 0 bases at V and 14 bases at J, with 21 bases between. Germline-derived CDR1 and CDR2 are SGDLS and YYNGEE. Written as DNA, the CDR3 is TGTGCCAGCAGCGTAGCGCTGAGCTCCTACGATCAGTCCCTCCACTTT. Translating gives CASSVALSSYDQSLHF. Variable domain in full (rest from reference TRBV9 and TRBJ1-6): DSGVTQTPKHLITATGQRVTLRCSPRSGDLSVYWYQQSLDQGLQFLIQYYNGEERAKGNILERFSAQQFPDLHSELNLSSLELGDSALYFCASSVALSSYDQSLHFGNGTRLTVT.

This chain connects TRBV7-9 to TRBJ2-5, with D hard to call. The germline V and J ends were trimmed by 2 bases and 2 bases, with 12 bases remaining between them. There are 15 residues in the CDR3. Germline V gives CDR1 SEHNR, CDR2 FQNEAQ (reference sequence). CDR3 loop: CASSLSTERQETQYF. As DNA, the CDR3 is TGTGCCAGCAGCTTATCTACAGAGAGGCAAGAGACCCAGTACTTC.

The chain employs TRBV20-1 and TRBJ2-3, with a possible D match to TRBD1 (6 bases). The CDR3 sequence is 12 residues long. Germline CDR1 reads DFQATT; CDR2 reads SNEGSKA (reference sequence). Trimming removed 3 bases at V and 12 bases at J, with 16 bases between. CDR3 nucleotide sequence: TGCAGTGCTAGTTCCCCAGGGGAGACACAGTATTTT. This encodes CSASSPGETQYF.

On this clonotype itself: The CDR3 ends on some other residue instead of the conserved phenylalanine or tryptophan, so this is likely a read error. The limits of the CDR3 on the DNA are not certain, so only TCRdb's listed CDR3 is given. CDR3 loop: CASSGHRAG. The chain uses TRBV12-3 or TRBV12-4 and TRBJ2-1; the table's D call of TRBD1 was not tested on the DNA. The length of the CDR3 is 9 amino acids, counting both ends.

This clonotype was observed at least ten times. This sequence joins TRBV12-3 or TRBV12-4 and TRBJ2-2, with D unclear. V lost 3 bases and J 7 bases, leaving 15 bases between the germline ends. The CDR3 runs 15 residues. The CDR3, as DNA: TGTGCCAGCAGTTTTTCCCACCCCCGTATCGGGGAGCTGTTTTTT. It yields the protein CASSFSHPRIGELFF.

CDR3 residues: CASSAGTYSPLHFTF. The CDR3 region has the DNA TGTGCCAGCAGCGCCGGGACTTATTCACCCCTCCACTTTACCTTC. The rearrangement joins TRBV7-9 to TRBJ1-2; D is perhaps TRBD1 (5 bases). Germline V CDR1 and CDR2: SEHNR, FQNEAQ (reference sequence). There are 15 residues in the CDR3. V was shortened by 5 bases and J by 14 bases, with 27 bases between the two germline ends.

Many counts were recorded for this clonotype. This chain connects TRBV9 to TRBJ2-3; possible D gene TRBD2, 5 bases. CDR1 and CDR2 (germline): SGDLS, YYNGEE. The CDR3 is 15 amino acids. V was clipped by 3 bases and J by 6 bases, with 17 bases between them. The CDR3 DNA is TGTGCCAGCAGCGATACTAGACGGAGCTACGATACGCAGTATTTT. This sequence encodes CASSDTRRSYDTQYF.

The sample holds many counts of this clonotype. The chain joins TRBV18 to TRBJ2-6; no clear D. The CDR3 is 15 amino acids. V lost 2 bases and J lost 4, with 9 bases in between. Per the germline V gene, CDR1 is KGHSH and CDR2 is LQKENI. This CDR3 reads CASSPVASGANVLTF. The CDR3 coding sequence is TGTGCCAGCTCACCAGTGGCCAGCGGGGCCAACGTCCTGACTTTC.

This chain joins TRBV24-1 and TRBJ2-5; tentative D call: TRBD2 (5 bases). The CDR3 is 16 amino acids. Trimming removed 4 bases from V and 14 bases from J, with 28 bases in between. Germline CDR1 and CDR2: KGHDR and SFDVKD. CDR3 sequence (DNA): TGTGCCACCAGTGAGAGGGCCCGAAAAGGTGCACAGTATTATTACTTC. Translated: CATSERARKGAQYYYF.

The rearrangement joins TRBV25-1 to TRBJ1-6; D call uncertain. This CDR3 is built from 15 residues. The germline CDR1 and CDR2 sequences are MGHDK and SYGVNS. Trimming removed 6 bases from V and 7 bases from J, with 16 bases in between. CDR3 sequence reads: CASSLVSGRNSPLHF. The CDR3 coding sequence is TGTGCCAGCAGCTTAGTTTCGGGAAGGAATTCACCCCTCCACTTT. Supplemented by reference TRBV25-1 and TRBJ1-6, the full variable domain reads EADIYQTPRYLVIGTGKKITLECSQTMGHDKMYWYQQDPGMELHLIHYSYGVNSTEKGDLSSESTVSRIRTEHFPLTLESARPSHTSQYLCASSLVSGRNSPLHFGNGTRLTVT.

V is TRBV5-4 and J is TRBJ2-3, with no clear D. This CDR3 contains 16 residues. Germline V gene data show CDR1 as SGHNT and CDR2 as YYREEE (reference sequence). Deletions cut 1 base from V and 1 base from J, with 13 bases between. The CDR3 spells CASSLNGRRGTDTQYF. CDR3 bases: TGTGCCAGCAGCTTGAATGGACGGCGCGGCACAGATACGCAGTATTTT. The variable domain in full, with the rest retrieved from reference TRBV5-4 and TRBJ2-3, is ETGVTQSPTHLIKTRGQQVTLRCSSQSGHNTVSWYQQALGQGPQFIFQYYREEENGRGNFPPRFSGLQFPNYSSELNVNALELDDSALYLCASSLNGRRGTDTQYFGPGTRLTVL.

A note on this clonotype: A junction boundary mismatches the germline segment, possibly from a read error. The chain links TRBV10-3 to TRBJ1-2; D possibly corresponds to TRBD1 (5 bases). Germline V gene lookup returns CDR1 ENHRY and CDR2 SYGVKD. The CDR3 has 12 residues. In nucleotides, the CDR3 is TGCGCCGGGCGAGCAGGGTATGATGGCTACACCTTC. It yields the protein CAGRAGYDGYTF.

This clonotype was counted many times. This chain uses TRBV25-1 with TRBJ1-2, with a weak D call TRBD1 (5 bases). The CDR3 is 15 residues long. V lost 5 bases and J 7 bases, leaving 20 bases between the germline ends. From germline, CDR1 is MGHDK and CDR2 SYGVNS. In DNA form, the CDR3 reads TGTGCCAGCAGTATTCAAGGGGCAGGTTCTTTTGGCTACACCTTC. This encodes CASSIQGAGSFGYTF.

As regards this clonotype: Since no conserved phenylalanine or tryptophan closes the CDR3, a read error is the likely cause. The DNA is left out, because the CDR3 cannot be placed on it with certainty; the CDR3 is given as TCRdb lists it. CDR3 loop: CASSEGESQHPHL. The chain links TRBV9 to TRBJ1-5; TRBD1 is taken as the D call from the table, unchecked against the DNA. The CDR3 has 13 amino acids, counting both end residues. Germline-derived CDR1 and CDR2 are SGDLS and YYNGEE.